The next 5 T cell receptor beta chains were all read from a single sample in a study of shared clonotypes between healthy human individuals. Only in-frame clones appear in the TCRdb table, and some are missing; sequencing was by immunoSEQ multiplex PCR. The sample lists some 2.3 million clones, approximately 93% seen once, with under 0.45% in the top ten. The source material was naive CD4+ T cells from PBMCs. Specified subset: CD45RA+ positively selected. These receptors were obtained from a man between 18 and 35 years old in good health. Some clones in this sample may be carry-over from other donors' samples.

The chain has TRBV4-3 and TRBJ2-7, with TRBD1 matching over 8 bases. Germline lookup yields CDR1 LGHNA and CDR2 YSLEER. With V trimmed by 1 base and J by 6 bases, 5 bases remained unmatched. CDR3 length equals 14 residues. The CDR3, as DNA: TGCGCCAGCAGCCAAGGGACAGGGCCTTTCGAGCAGTACTTC. This sequence encodes CASSQGTGPFEQYF.

This rearrangement joins TRBV7-9 to TRBJ1-2; D ambiguous. The V and J ends lost 1 base and 6 bases respectively, with 12 bases between them. This CDR3 region has 14 residues. In germline, CDR1 is SEHNR, CDR2 FQNEAQ (reference sequence). The CDR3 nucleotides read TGTGCCAGCAGCTTAGGACGGGGTATTCATGGCTACACCTTC. Encoded protein: CASSLGRGIHGYTF.

The chain recombines TRBV13 with TRBJ2-5; 9 nucleotides align to TRBD2. With 2 bases clipped from V and 6 bases from J, the junction kept 7 bases outside the gene matches. This CDR3 comprises 15 residues. CDR1 is PRHDT, CDR2 FYEKMQ, per germline (reference sequence). CDR3 nucleotide sequence: TGTGCCAGCAGCTTAAGCCCTAGCGGGATGAAGACCCAGTACTTC. Protein product: CASSLSPSGMKTQYF.

The chain uses TRBV5-1 and TRBJ2-7, with TRBD2 identical over 10 bases. CDR1 is SGHRS and CDR2 is YFSETQ in the germline V gene. CDR3 size: 15 residues. The J segment lost 6 bases and the V segment lost 0 bases, leaving 6 bases of the junction unmatched. The CDR3: CASSLELAGVSEQYF. The DNA for the CDR3 is TGCGCCAGCAGCTTGGAGCTAGCGGGAGTATCCGAGCAGTACTTC.

The chain uses TRBV15 and TRBJ2-1, with D perhaps TRBD2 (6 bases). The germline V and J ends were trimmed by 4 bases and 7 bases, with 17 bases remaining between them. This CDR3 contains 15 residues. Germline values: CDR1 LNHNV, CDR2 YYDKDF (reference sequence). The CDR3 loop reads CATSKADGRRNEQFF. CDR3 coding DNA: TGTGCCACCAGCAAAGCTGATGGGAGGCGGAATGAGCAGTTCTTC.